The T cell receptor (beta chain) described here comes from a study of regulatory T cells in long-lasting Graves disease. HTBI primers from iRepertoire and Arm-PCR of CDR3 regions yielded the TCR beta libraries. Using its own MiXCR run on the multiplex PCR reads, TCRdb lists one record per CDR3 protein. The table has about 460,000 distinct CDR3 sequences, approximately 15% seen once. Time point: newly diagnosed GD, antithyroid drugs for less than 3 months. The TCR library was made from RNA extracted from PBMCs. Study results and caveats: Persistent disease samples used TRBV28, TRBJ1-2 and TRBJ2-5 preferentially.

21 amino acids form the CDR3, both terminal residues included. Germline V gene sequence: CDR1 MDHEN, CDR2 SYDVKM. In its sample, this clonotype was seen a few times. The antigen remains unidentified. The limits of the CDR3 on the DNA are not certain, so only TCRdb's listed CDR3 is given. These data also featured in a second study, about T cells in Graves' hyperthyroidism and ophthalmopathy.

The chain carries TRBV28 and TRBJ2-2; the table's D call, TRBD2, was not checked against the DNA. The sequence derives from a woman between 50 and 59 years old with Graves disease. The source was peripheral blood mononuclear cells (PBMCs), collected at new diagnosis, from a patient treated with antithyroid drugs. The CDR3 sequence is CASSAQGYEQYFGPGTGELFF.